Sequencing of this T cell receptor beta chain was carried out in a study of neoadjuvant nivolumab and ipilimumab in lung cancer. Findings and limits, study-wide: Blood richness before therapy tracked richness in tumors resected after neoadjuvant therapy. TCR sequencing covered a small number of samples. From pretherapy to surgery, tumor richness and clonality rose with dual therapy. TCR richness and clonality were higher in tumors than adjacent uninvolved lung.

The data were produced by immunoSEQ multiplex PCR, yet TCRdb's version contains in-frame clones alone and is incomplete. Here the sample spans tens of thousands of clones, around 88% being singletons. Germline V gives CDR1 MGHRA, CDR2 YSYEKL. Trimming cost V 0 bases and J 3 bases; bases outside gene matches: 4. The CDR3 consists of 15 residues. Of note for this clone: What it recognizes is unknown.

Sequenced here: blood, sampled before neoadjuvant nivolumab, alone or with ipilimumab. The gene calls are TRBV4-1 and TRBJ2-7; 8 positions match TRBD2. The sequence was collected from an adult with non-small cell lung cancer. Some clones in this sample may be carry-over from other donors' samples. CDR3 loop: CASSQDRTSFYEQYF. The CDR3 DNA follows: TGCGCCAGCAGCCAAGATCGGACTAGCTTCTACGAGCAGTACTTC.